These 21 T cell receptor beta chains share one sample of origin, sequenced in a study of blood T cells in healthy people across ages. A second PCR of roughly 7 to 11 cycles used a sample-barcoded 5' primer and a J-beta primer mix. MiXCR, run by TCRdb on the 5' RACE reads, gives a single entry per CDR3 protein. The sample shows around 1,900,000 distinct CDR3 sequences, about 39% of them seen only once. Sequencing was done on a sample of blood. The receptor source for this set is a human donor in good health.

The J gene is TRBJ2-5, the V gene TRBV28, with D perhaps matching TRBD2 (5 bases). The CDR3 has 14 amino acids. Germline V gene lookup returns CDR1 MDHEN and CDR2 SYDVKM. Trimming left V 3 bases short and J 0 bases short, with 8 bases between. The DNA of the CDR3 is TGTGCCAGCAGTTTGCTGGAGGACCAAGAGACCCAGTACTTC. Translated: CASSLLEDQETQYF.

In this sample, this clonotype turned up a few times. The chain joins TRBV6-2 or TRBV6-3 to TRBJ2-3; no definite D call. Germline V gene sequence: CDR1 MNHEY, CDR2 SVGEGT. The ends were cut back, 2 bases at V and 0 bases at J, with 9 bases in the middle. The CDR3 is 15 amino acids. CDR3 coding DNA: TGTGCCAGCAGTTACGTTCAGTCTAGCACAGATACGCAGTATTTT. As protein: CASSYVQSSTDTQYF.

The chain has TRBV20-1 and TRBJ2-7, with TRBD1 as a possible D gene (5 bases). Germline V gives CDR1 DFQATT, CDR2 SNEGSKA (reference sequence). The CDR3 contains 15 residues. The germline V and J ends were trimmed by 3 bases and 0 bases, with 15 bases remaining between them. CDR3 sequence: CSARPRTYYSYEQYF. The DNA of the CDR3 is TGCAGTGCTAGGCCGAGGACATACTACTCCTACGAGCAGTACTTC.

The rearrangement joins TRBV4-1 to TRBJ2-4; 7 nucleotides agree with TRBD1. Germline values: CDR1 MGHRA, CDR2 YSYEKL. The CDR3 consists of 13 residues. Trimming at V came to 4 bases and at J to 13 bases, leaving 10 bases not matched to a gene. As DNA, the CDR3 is TGCGCCAGCAGCCCCGGGACAGCCTACGGGCAGTACTTC. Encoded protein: CASSPGTAYGQYF.

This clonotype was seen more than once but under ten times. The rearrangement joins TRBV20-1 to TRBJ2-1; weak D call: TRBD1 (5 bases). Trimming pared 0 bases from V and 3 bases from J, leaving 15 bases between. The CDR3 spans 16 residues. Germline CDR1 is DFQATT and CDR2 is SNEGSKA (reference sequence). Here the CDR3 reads CSARDLGVGIYNEQFF. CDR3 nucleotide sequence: TGCAGTGCTAGAGATCTAGGGGTAGGCATCTACAATGAGCAGTTCTTC.

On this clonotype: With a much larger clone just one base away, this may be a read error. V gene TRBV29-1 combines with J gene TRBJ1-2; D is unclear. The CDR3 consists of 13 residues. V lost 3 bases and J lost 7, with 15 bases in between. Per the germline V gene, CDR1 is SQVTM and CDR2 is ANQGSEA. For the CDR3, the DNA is TGCAGCGTTGACCTCTCGGCTTCTTGTGGCTACACCTTC. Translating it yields CSVDLSASCGYTF.

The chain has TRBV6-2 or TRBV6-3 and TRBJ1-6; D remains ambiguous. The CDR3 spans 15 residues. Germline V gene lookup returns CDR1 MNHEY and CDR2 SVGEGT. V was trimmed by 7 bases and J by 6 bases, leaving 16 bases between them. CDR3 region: CASKGLTGVNSPLHF. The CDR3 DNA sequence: TGTGCCAGCAAAGGATTAACCGGAGTTAATTCACCCCTCCACTTT.

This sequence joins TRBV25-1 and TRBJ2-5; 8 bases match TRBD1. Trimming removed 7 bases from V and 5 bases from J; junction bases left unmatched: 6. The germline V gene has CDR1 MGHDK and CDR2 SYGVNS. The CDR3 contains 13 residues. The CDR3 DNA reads TGTGCCAGCACCCCTGACAGGGGCGAGACCCAGTACTTC. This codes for CASTPDRGETQYF.

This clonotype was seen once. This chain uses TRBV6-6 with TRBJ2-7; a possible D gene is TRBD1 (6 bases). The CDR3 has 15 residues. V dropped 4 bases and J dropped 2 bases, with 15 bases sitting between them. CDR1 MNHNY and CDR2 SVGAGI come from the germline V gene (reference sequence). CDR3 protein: CASSSQGVATYEQYF. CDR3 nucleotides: TGTGCCAGCAGTTCACAGGGAGTGGCTACCTACGAGCAGTACTTC.

The CDR3 protein is CASSQAERGTNEQFF. The CDR3 nucleotides read TGTGCCAGCAGCCAAGCAGAACGGGGAACGAATGAGCAGTTCTTC. The chain couples TRBV27 to TRBJ2-1, with D tentatively TRBD2 (5 bases). The germline V gene has CDR1 MNHEY and CDR2 SMNVEV (reference sequence). The CDR3 has 15 amino acids. V lost 6 bases to trimming and J lost 7 bases, with 19 bases between them.

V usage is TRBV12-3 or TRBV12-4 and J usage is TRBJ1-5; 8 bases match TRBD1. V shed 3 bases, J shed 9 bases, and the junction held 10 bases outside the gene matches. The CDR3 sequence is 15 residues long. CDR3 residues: CASSFRTGLELPQHF. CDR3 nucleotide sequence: TGTGCCAGCAGTTTCCGGACAGGGTTGGAACTGCCCCAGCATTTT.

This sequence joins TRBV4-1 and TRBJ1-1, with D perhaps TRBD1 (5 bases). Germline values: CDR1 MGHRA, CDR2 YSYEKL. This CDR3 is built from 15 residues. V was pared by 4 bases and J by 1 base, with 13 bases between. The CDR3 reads CASSLGPGTNTEAFF. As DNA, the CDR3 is TGCGCCAGCAGCCTAGGCCCAGGGACGAACACTGAAGCTTTCTTT.

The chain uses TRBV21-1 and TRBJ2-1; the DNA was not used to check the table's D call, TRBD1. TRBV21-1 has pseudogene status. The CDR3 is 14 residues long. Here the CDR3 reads CASSKENRGNEQFF. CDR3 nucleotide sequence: TGTGCCAGCAGCAAAGAAAACAGGGGGAATGAGCAGTTCTTC.

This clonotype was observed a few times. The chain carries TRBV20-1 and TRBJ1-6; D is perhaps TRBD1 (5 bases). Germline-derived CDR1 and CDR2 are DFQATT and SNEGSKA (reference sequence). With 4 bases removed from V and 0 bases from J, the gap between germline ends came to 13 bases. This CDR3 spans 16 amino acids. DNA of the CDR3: TGCAGTGCTAACATACAGGCAAGCTCCTATAATTCACCCCTCCACTTT. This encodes CSANIQASSYNSPLHF.

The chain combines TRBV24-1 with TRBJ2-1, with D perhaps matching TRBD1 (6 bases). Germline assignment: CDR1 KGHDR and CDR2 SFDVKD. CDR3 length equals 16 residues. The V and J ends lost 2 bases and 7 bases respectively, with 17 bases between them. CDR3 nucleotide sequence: TGTGCCACCAGTGATTCTGAGGCAGGGGAGTGGAATGAGCAGTTCTTC. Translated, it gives CATSDSEAGEWNEQFF.

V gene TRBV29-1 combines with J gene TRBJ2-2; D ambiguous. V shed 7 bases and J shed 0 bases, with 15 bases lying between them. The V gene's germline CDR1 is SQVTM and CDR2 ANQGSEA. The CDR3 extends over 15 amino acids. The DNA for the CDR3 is TGCAGCGGAATGAAAGGGCGTACGAACACCGGGGAGCTGTTTTTT. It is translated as CSGMKGRTNTGELFF.

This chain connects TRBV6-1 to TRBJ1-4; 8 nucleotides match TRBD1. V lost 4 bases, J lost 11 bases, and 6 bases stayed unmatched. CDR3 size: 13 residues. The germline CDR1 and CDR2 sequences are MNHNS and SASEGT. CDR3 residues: CASSAGQAAKLFF. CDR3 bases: TGTGCCAGCAGTGCGGGACAGGCGGCGAAACTGTTTTTT.

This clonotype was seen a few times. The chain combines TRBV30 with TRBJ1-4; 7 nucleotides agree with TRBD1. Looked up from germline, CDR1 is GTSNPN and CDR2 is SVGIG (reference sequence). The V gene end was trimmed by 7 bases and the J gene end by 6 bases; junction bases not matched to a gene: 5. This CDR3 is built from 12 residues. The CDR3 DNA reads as TGTGCCTATTCCGGGACAGATGAAAAACTGTTTTTT. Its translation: CAYSGTDEKLFF.

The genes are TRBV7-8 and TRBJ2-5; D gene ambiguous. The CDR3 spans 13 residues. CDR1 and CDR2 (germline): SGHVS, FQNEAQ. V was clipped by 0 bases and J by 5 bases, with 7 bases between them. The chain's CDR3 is CASSLAMEETQYF. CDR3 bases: TGTGCCAGCAGCTTAGCCATGGAGGAGACCCAGTACTTC.

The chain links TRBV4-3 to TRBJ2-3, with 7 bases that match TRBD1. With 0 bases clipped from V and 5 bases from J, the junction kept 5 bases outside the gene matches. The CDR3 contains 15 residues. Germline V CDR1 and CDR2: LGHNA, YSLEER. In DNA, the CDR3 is TGCGCCAGCAGCCAAGATTTACAGGGGAGAGATACGCAGTATTTT. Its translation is CASSQDLQGRDTQYF.

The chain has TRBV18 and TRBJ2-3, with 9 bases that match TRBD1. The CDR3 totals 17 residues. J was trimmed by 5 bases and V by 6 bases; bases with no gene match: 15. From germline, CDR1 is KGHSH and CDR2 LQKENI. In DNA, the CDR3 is TGTGCCAGCTCCCCATCGACGACAGGGGGATTAATAGATACGCAGTATTTT. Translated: CASSPSTTGGLIDTQYF.